The entry below describes one T cell receptor beta chain. The antigen this receptor binds is unknown. No quality values exist for individual bases; no much larger clone is one base distant. This sample was taken from a study of blood T cell repertoires in COVID-19 (dated by TCRdb to about 2020). General notes on the study: Collaborator samples came from the United States, Italy and Spain and covered acute and convalescent phases of COVID-19. The prospective study material was composed of cDNA or gDNA derived from T cells, B-cell-depleted T cells, or PBMCs. Subjects who had been exposed to COVID-19, were actively infected with it, or had recovered from it provided the deeply sampled blood TCRbeta repertoires that made up the dataset. A freely available public database, intended as a resource for researchers studying the immune response to SARS-CoV-2, is where the repertoires were released. Samples were obtained from the ongoing ImmuneRACE study (first 160 participants) and from over a thousand subjects provided by 6 global collaborators. Sample metadata almost always included a de-identified subject ID, COVID-19 status, age in years and sex. Where available, HLA class I and class II types were taken from metadata supplied by the sample provider and were not determined by assay-based typing.

TCRbeta CDR3 regions were amplified from genomic DNA using the immunoSEQ Assay, a bias-controlled multiplex PCR. In the authors' own workflow: Nucleated cell counts per sample were estimated from amplification of reference gene primers within the assay. To quantify the absolute abundance of each unique TCRbeta CDR3 rearrangement, sequence reads were collapsed and filtered. For each sample, productive Simpson clonality was calculated as the square root of Simpson's diversity index over productive rearrangements. This immuneACCESS table, as held by TCRdb, lists in-frame sequences with V and J called but not all clones. Of the missing ones, under half trace to an unresolved V gene in checked studies; the others have no known cause. That table furnishes V, J and clone size, whereas the DNA furnished D and trimming. Counted in this sample were about 180,000 clones; 89% of them appeared once. Jointly, the top ten make up 2% to 2.5% of the sample.

Enrolling through a virtual design, the prospective study's participants ranged in age from roughly 18 to 95 years and lived across 24 United States geographic areas. In the prospective study, cohorts were assigned on the basis of participant-reported clinical history obtained from a screening survey and a study questionnaire. In the prospective study, whole blood, serum and a nasopharyngeal or oropharyngeal swab were collected from each participant by mobile phlebotomists. Participants in the prospective study had the option to provide additional blood draws and questionnaires over a roughly two-month period. Before DNA extraction, blood samples from the prospective study were shipped at room temperature or frozen. General conclusions and limits of the study: Clinical and demographic metadata were provided uncurated, with the amount varying by source and participant.

Based on the germline V gene, the CDR1 and CDR2 sequences are MDHEN and SYDVKM. Measured from the cysteine to the phenylalanine, the CDR3 is 16 residues long. Only the CDR3 part of the read is kept: 48 bases, read in frame from the first base. Germline trimming amounts to 1 base on V and 8 bases on J, with 8 as the count of junction bases outside the gene matches. The specimen sequenced was PBMCs or T cells enriched from blood (not recorded which). The TCR sequence derives from a woman in her thirties or forties with acute COVID-19. The V gene is TRBV28 and the J gene is TRBJ1-4; a stretch of 9 junction bases matches TRBD1. The CDR3 reads CASSLSTGGGREKLFF. The sequenced DNA: TGTGCCAGCAGTTTATCAACAGGGGGCGGTAGGGAAAAACTGTTTTTT.